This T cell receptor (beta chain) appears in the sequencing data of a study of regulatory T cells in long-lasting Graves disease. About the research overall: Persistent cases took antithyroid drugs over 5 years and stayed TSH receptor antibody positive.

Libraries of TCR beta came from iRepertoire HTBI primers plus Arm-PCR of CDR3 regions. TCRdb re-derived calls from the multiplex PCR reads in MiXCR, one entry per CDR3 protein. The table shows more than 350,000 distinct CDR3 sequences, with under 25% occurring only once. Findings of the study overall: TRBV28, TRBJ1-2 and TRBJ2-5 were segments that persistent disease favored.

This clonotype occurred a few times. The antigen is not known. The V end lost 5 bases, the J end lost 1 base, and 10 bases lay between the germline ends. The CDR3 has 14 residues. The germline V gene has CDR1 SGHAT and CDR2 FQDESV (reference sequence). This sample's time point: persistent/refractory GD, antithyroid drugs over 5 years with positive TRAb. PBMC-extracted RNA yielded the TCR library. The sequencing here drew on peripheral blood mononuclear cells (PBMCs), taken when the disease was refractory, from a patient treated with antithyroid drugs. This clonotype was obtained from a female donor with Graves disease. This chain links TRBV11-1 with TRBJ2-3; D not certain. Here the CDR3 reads CASSPRAGTDTQYF. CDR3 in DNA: TGTGCCAGCAGCCCGCGCGCGGGCACAGATACGCAGTATTTT.